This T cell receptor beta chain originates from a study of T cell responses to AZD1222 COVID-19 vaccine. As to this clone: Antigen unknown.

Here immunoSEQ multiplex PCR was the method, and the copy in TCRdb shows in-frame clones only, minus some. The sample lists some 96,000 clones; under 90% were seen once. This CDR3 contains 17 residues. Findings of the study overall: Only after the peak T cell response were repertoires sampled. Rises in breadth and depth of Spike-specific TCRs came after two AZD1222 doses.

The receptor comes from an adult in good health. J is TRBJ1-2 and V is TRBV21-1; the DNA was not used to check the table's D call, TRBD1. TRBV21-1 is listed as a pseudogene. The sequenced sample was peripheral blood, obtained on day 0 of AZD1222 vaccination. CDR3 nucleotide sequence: TGTGCCAGCAGCAAAGATGTCTACAGGGAGAGGGACTATGGCTACACCTTC. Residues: CASSKDVYRERDYGYTF.